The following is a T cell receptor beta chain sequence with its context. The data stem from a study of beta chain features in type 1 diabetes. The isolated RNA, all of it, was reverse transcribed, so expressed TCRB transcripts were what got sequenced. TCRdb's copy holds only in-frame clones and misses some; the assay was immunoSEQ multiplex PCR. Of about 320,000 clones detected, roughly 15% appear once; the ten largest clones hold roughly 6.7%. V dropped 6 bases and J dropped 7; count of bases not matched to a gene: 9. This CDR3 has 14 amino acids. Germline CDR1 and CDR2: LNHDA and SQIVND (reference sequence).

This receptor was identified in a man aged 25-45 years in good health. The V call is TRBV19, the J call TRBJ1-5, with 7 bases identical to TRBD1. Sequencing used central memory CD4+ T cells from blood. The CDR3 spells CASSTRGFGQPQHF. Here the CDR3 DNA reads TGTGCCAGTAGCACCAGGGGGTTCGGGCAGCCCCAGCATTTT.